Listed below are T cell receptor beta chains from one sample, sequenced in a study of early T cells in non-severe SARS-CoV-2 infection. TCRdb redid the calling of the 5' RACE reads with MiXCR, one entry per CDR3 protein. The sample lists around 47,000 distinct CDR3 sequences; more than 9.5% were seen once. The sample consisted of whole blood. Every receptor here comes from an adult who was a healthcare worker with PCR-confirmed SARS-CoV-2 infection or an uninfected control (not recorded which). The CDR3 runs from the conserved cysteine through the conserved F or W. D genes are given only for firm matches. Only part of the rows carry a size: once, few, many, or a class if the clone is expanded.

CDR3nt: TGTGCCAGCAGCTCCCTCCAAGAGACCCAGTACTTC; CDR3aa: CASSSLQETQYF; j_gene: TRBJ2-5; abundance: NA; v_gene: TRBV6-2/TRBV6-3; d_gene: NA; len: 12
CDR3nt: TGCAGTGCTAGAGAAGAGATCTTCGCAGGGTCCGATGAGCAGTTCTTC; CDR3aa: CSAREEIFAGSDEQFF; j_gene: TRBJ2-1; abundance: few; v_gene: TRBV20-1; d_gene: NA; len: 16
CDR3nt: TGTGCCAGCAGCAGGAATACCTACAATGAGCAGTTCTTC; CDR3aa: CASSRNTYNEQFF; j_gene: TRBJ2-1; abundance: NA; v_gene: TRBV11-1; d_gene: NA; len: 13
CDR3nt: TGTGCCAGCTCACCCTGGGACAGAAGCTCCTACAATGAGCAGTTCTTC; CDR3aa: CASSPWDRSSYNEQFF; j_gene: TRBJ2-1; abundance: many; v_gene: TRBV18; d_gene: TRBD1; len: 16
CDR3nt: TGCGCCAGCAGCCAAGATACCGTACGTGAGCAGTTCTTC; CDR3aa: CASSQDTVREQFF; j_gene: TRBJ2-1; abundance: many; v_gene: TRBV4-3; d_gene: NA; len: 13
CDR3nt: TGTGCCAGCAGCCCCCCGGGCAGGGTCCAGCCCCAGCATTTT; CDR3aa: CASSPPGRVQPQHF; j_gene: TRBJ1-5; abundance: few; v_gene: TRBV21-1; d_gene: NA; len: 14
CDR3nt: TGCGCCAGCAGCTTGGGATTAGCGGGAGTCGAGCAGTACTTC; CDR3aa: CASSLGLAGVEQYF; j_gene: TRBJ2-7; abundance: NA; v_gene: TRBV5-1; d_gene: TRBD2; len: 14
CDR3nt: TGTGCCAGCAGCCAAGCAAGCGGGGATGGCTACACCTTC; CDR3aa: CASSQASGDGYTF; j_gene: TRBJ1-2; abundance: medium-sized; v_gene: TRBV3-1; d_gene: NA; len: 13
CDR3nt: TGTGCCAGCGTAGACAGGAACACTGAAGCTTTCTTT; CDR3aa: CASVDRNTEAFF; j_gene: TRBJ1-1; abundance: many; v_gene: TRBV6-5; d_gene: NA; len: 12
CDR3nt: TGTGCCAGCAGAGCGACAGGGCTCGGGGATCAGCCCCAGCATTTT; CDR3aa: CASRATGLGDQPQHF; j_gene: TRBJ1-5; abundance: many; v_gene: TRBV6-2/TRBV6-3; d_gene: TRBD1; len: 15
CDR3nt: TGTGCCAGCAAAAAGACAGCAAACACCGGGGAGCTGTTTTTT; CDR3aa: CASKKTANTGELFF; j_gene: TRBJ2-2; abundance: few; v_gene: TRBV9; d_gene: NA; len: 14
CDR3nt: TGTGCCAGCAGCTCCCGGACTAGCGGGAGTGATGAGCAGTTCTTC; CDR3aa: CASSSRTSGSDEQFF; j_gene: TRBJ2-1; abundance: many; v_gene: TRBV9; d_gene: TRBD2; len: 15
CDR3nt: TGCGCCAGCAGCCAAGTTGGCTCTGGGGCCAACGTCCTGACTTTC; CDR3aa: CASSQVGSGANVLTF; j_gene: TRBJ2-6; abundance: many; v_gene: TRBV4-1; d_gene: NA; len: 15
CDR3nt: TGTGCCACCAGTGACCTCCGTTATGAGCAGTTCTTC; CDR3aa: CATSDLRYEQFF; j_gene: TRBJ2-1; abundance: few; v_gene: TRBV24-1; d_gene: NA; len: 12
CDR3nt: TGCAGTGTTCAGGGCTCCGAACTAGCAGACTACGAGCAGTACTTC; CDR3aa: CSVQGSELADYEQYF; j_gene: TRBJ2-7; abundance: many; v_gene: TRBV20-1; d_gene: NA; len: 15
CDR3nt: TGCAGTGCTAGTCTAAAAGGGGCCCCCAATGAAAAACTGTTTTTT; CDR3aa: CSASLKGAPNEKLFF; j_gene: TRBJ1-4; abundance: NA; v_gene: TRBV20-1; d_gene: NA; len: 15
CDR3nt: TGTGCCAGCTCACCCCAATCCGGCAAATCAACTAATGAAAAACTGTTTTTT; CDR3aa: CASSPQSGKSTNEKLFF; j_gene: TRBJ1-4; abundance: NA; v_gene: TRBV18; d_gene: NA; len: 17
CDR3nt: TGTGCCTGGTTAAACAGGATTTTTTACACTGAAGCTTTCTTT; CDR3aa: CAWLNRIFYTEAFF; j_gene: TRBJ1-1; abundance: NA; v_gene: TRBV30; d_gene: NA; len: 14
CDR3nt: TGTGCCAGCAGTTACTCGAGGGACTCACTTACGGCTAATGAAAAACTGTTTTTT; CDR3aa: CASSYSRDSLTANEKLFF; j_gene: TRBJ1-4; abundance: medium-sized; v_gene: TRBV6-6; d_gene: NA; len: 18
CDR3nt: TGTGCCAGCAGTTACGGAGGTTCTGGGGCCAACGTCCTGACTTTC; CDR3aa: CASSYGGSGANVLTF; j_gene: TRBJ2-6; abundance: many; v_gene: TRBV27; d_gene: NA; len: 15
CDR3nt: TGTGCCAGCAGTCCCGCTATTAGTGAGCAGTTCTTC; CDR3aa: CASSPAISEQFF; j_gene: TRBJ2-1; abundance: many; v_gene: TRBV28; d_gene: NA; len: 12
CDR3nt: TGTGCCAGCAGTTTAGCGGGAGTGGGCATTCAGTACTTC; CDR3aa: CASSLAGVGIQYF; j_gene: TRBJ2-4; abundance: many; v_gene: TRBV27; d_gene: TRBD2; len: 13
CDR3nt: TGCAGTGCCAATACAGGGGCTGGGGCCAACGTCCTGACTTTC; CDR3aa: CSANTGAGANVLTF; j_gene: TRBJ2-6; abundance: many; v_gene: TRBV20-1; d_gene: TRBD1; len: 14
CDR3nt: TGTGCCAGCAGCTGGGACAGGGCAAGTTCACCCCTCCACTTT; CDR3aa: CASSWDRASSPLHF; j_gene: TRBJ1-6; abundance: many; v_gene: TRBV7-2; d_gene: TRBD1; len: 14
CDR3nt: TGTGCCAGCGCCGGGACTCTCACCGGGGAGCTGTTTTTT; CDR3aa: CASAGTLTGELFF; j_gene: TRBJ2-2; abundance: few; v_gene: TRBV6-1; d_gene: NA; len: 13
CDR3nt: TGTGCCAGCAGCTTAGGGCTAGCGGGTCCAGTGGCGAACACCGGGGAGCTGTTTTTT; CDR3aa: CASSLGLAGPVANTGELFF; j_gene: TRBJ2-2; abundance: many; v_gene: TRBV7-9; d_gene: TRBD2; len: 19
CDR3nt: TGCAGTGCCCCCGACACAGAGACTAGCACAGATACGCAGTATTTT; CDR3aa: CSAPDTETSTDTQYF; j_gene: TRBJ2-3; abundance: NA; v_gene: TRBV20-1; d_gene: NA; len: 15
CDR3nt: TGTGCCAGCAGCCCGGGACTAGGATACAATGAGCAGTTCTTC; CDR3aa: CASSPGLGYNEQFF; j_gene: TRBJ2-1; abundance: many; v_gene: TRBV7-6; d_gene: TRBD2; len: 14
CDR3nt: TGTGCCAGTATCGGGACTAGTATCACAGATACGCAGTATTTT; CDR3aa: CASIGTSITDTQYF; j_gene: TRBJ2-3; abundance: many; v_gene: TRBV19; d_gene: TRBD2; len: 14
CDR3nt: TGTGCCAGCAGTAGGGGGCTTGGTGGAAACACCATATATTTT; CDR3aa: CASSRGLGGNTIYF; j_gene: TRBJ1-3; abundance: many; v_gene: TRBV6-6; d_gene: TRBD1; len: 14
CDR3nt: TGTGCCAGCGGCGAGGGGACCCTCCACTTT; CDR3aa: CASGEGTLHF; j_gene: TRBJ1-6; abundance: NA; v_gene: TRBV7-2; d_gene: NA; len: 10
CDR3nt: TGTGCCAGCTCACCCCTCCCCGGGACAGGGGGGCAAGAGACCCAGTACTTC; CDR3aa: CASSPLPGTGGQETQYF; j_gene: TRBJ2-5; abundance: NA; v_gene: TRBV18; d_gene: TRBD1; len: 17
CDR3nt: TGTGCCAGCAGTTACGGGGGAACCTACGAGCAGTACTTC; CDR3aa: CASSYGGTYEQYF; j_gene: TRBJ2-7; abundance: NA; v_gene: TRBV6-6; d_gene: NA; len: 13
CDR3nt: TGTGCCAGCAGCTTGGTAGCGGGACAACAAGAGACCCAGTACTTC; CDR3aa: CASSLVAGQQETQYF; j_gene: TRBJ2-5; abundance: many; v_gene: TRBV11-2; d_gene: TRBD2; len: 15
CDR3nt: TGTGCCAGCAGAAAAAGACTCCCCCTTTCGAACACCGGGGAGCTGTTTTTT; CDR3aa: CASRKRLPLSNTGELFF; j_gene: TRBJ2-2; abundance: many; v_gene: TRBV11-3; d_gene: NA; len: 17
CDR3nt: TGTGCCAGCAGTGAAGGTCGAGGGTTCCAGGACGAGCAGTACTTC; CDR3aa: CASSEGRGFQDEQYF; j_gene: TRBJ2-7; abundance: NA; v_gene: TRBV25-1; d_gene: NA; len: 15
CDR3nt: TGTGCCTCCCAACCGGCGGCGGTGAATGAAAAACTGTTTTTT; CDR3aa: CASQPAAVNEKLFF; j_gene: TRBJ1-4; abundance: NA; v_gene: TRBV2; d_gene: NA; len: 14
CDR3nt: TGTGCCAGCAGCTCTGGGACGGGGCTTCAAGAGACCCAGTACTTC; CDR3aa: CASSSGTGLQETQYF; j_gene: TRBJ2-5; abundance: few; v_gene: TRBV5-4; d_gene: NA; len: 15
CDR3nt: TGTGCCAGCAGCCCGACAGGGGAATTGACTGAAGCTTTCTTT; CDR3aa: CASSPTGELTEAFF; j_gene: TRBJ1-1; abundance: many; v_gene: TRBV3-1; d_gene: TRBD1; len: 14
CDR3nt: TGTGCCACCAGTGAAGAGGGACAGGCCTCTGAGCAGTACTTC; CDR3aa: CATSEEGQASEQYF; j_gene: TRBJ2-7; abundance: few; v_gene: TRBV24-1; d_gene: TRBD1; len: 14
CDR3nt: TGCGCCAGCAGCCACTCCGGACAGCAATTCTACGAGCAGTGCTTC; CDR3aa: CASSHSGQQFYEQCF; j_gene: TRBJ2-7; abundance: NA; v_gene: TRBV4-3; d_gene: NA; len: 15
CDR3nt: TGTGCCAGCAGTTTGACAGGGGCGGACGGGGAGCTGTTTTTT; CDR3aa: CASSLTGADGELFF; j_gene: TRBJ2-2; abundance: few; v_gene: TRBV5-4; d_gene: TRBD1; len: 14
CDR3nt: TGTGCCAGCAGCTTGACAGGGCGAGGTACCGGGGAGCTGTTTTTT; CDR3aa: CASSLTGRGTGELFF; j_gene: TRBJ2-2; abundance: NA; v_gene: TRBV5-8; d_gene: NA; len: 15
CDR3nt: TGTGCCAGCAGCTCCGGGCCGCGGGATACGCAGTATTTT; CDR3aa: CASSSGPRDTQYF; j_gene: TRBJ2-3; abundance: many; v_gene: TRBV7-2; d_gene: NA; len: 13
CDR3nt: TGTGCCAGCAGCTCAGGAACGGGAGATACGCAGTATTTT; CDR3aa: CASSSGTGDTQYF; j_gene: TRBJ2-3; abundance: NA; v_gene: TRBV7-2; d_gene: NA; len: 13
CDR3nt: TGTGCCAGCACCCCCGGCGGGGAGACCCAGTACTTC; CDR3aa: CASTPGGETQYF; j_gene: TRBJ2-5; abundance: few; v_gene: TRBV7-8; d_gene: NA; len: 12
CDR3nt: TGTGCCAGCAGCTTAGGAGACAGGTTCACAGATACGCAGTATTTT; CDR3aa: CASSLGDRFTDTQYF; j_gene: TRBJ2-3; abundance: NA; v_gene: TRBV7-2; d_gene: NA; len: 15
CDR3nt: TGCGCCAGCAGCCTCGGGGGGGATCCCACCGGGGAGCTGTTTTTT; CDR3aa: CASSLGGDPTGELFF; j_gene: TRBJ2-2; abundance: NA; v_gene: TRBV4-3; d_gene: TRBD2; len: 15
CDR3nt: TGTGCCAGTAGTATTGGGGGAAGAGGTAGAAGCAATCAGCCCCAGCATTTT; CDR3aa: CASSIGGRGRSNQPQHF; j_gene: TRBJ1-5; abundance: few; v_gene: TRBV19; d_gene: NA; len: 17
CDR3nt: TGTGCCAGCAGCCATTCCGCCGGGACAGTCTACCCCTACAATGAGCAGTTCTTC; CDR3aa: CASSHSAGTVYPYNEQFF; j_gene: TRBJ2-1; abundance: NA; v_gene: TRBV14; d_gene: TRBD1; len: 18